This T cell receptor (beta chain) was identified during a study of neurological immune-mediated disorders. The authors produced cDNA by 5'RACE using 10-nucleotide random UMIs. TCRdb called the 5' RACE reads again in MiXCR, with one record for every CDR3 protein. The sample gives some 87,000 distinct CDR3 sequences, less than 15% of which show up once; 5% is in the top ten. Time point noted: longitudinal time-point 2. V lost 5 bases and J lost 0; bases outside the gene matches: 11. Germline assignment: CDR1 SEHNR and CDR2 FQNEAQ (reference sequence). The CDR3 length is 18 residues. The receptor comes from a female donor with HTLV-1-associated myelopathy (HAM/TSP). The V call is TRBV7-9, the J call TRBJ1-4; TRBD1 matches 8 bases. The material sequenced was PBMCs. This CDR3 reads CASSVGTGQLATNEKLFF. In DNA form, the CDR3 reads TGTGCCAGCAGCGTAGGGACAGGCCAACTTGCAACTAATGAAAAACTGTTTTTT.